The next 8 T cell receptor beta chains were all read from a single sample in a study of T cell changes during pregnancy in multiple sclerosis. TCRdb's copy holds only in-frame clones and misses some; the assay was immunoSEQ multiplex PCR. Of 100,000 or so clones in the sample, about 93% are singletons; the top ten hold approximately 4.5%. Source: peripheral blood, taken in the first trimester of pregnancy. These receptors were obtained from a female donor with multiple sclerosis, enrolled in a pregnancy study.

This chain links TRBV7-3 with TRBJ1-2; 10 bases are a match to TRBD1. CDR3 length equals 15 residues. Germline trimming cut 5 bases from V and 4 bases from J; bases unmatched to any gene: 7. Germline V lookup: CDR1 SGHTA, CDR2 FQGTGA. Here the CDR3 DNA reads TGTGCCAGCAGCCCGACAGGGGGCGGGGGCTATGGCTACACCTTC. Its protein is CASSPTGGGGYGYTF.

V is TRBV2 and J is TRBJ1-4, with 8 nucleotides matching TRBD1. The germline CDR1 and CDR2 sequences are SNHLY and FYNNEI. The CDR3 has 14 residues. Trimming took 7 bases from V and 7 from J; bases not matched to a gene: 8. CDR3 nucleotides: TGTGCCAGCACTCCGACAGGGGTTCTTGAAAAACTGTTTTTT. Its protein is CASTPTGVLEKLFF.

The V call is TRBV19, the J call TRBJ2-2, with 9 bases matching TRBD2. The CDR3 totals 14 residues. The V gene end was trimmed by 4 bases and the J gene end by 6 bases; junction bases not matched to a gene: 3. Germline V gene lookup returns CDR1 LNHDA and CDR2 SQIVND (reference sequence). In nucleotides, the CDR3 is TGTGCCAGTAGTAGAGCGGGGGGCGCCGGGGAGCTGTTTTTT. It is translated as CASSRAGGAGELFF.

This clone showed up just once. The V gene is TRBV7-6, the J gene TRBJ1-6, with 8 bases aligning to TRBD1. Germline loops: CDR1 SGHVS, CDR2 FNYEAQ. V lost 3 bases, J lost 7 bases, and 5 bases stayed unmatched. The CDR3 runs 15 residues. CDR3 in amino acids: CASSLGQAGNSPLHF. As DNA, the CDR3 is TGTGCCAGCAGCTTGGGACAGGCAGGGAATTCACCCCTCCACTTT.

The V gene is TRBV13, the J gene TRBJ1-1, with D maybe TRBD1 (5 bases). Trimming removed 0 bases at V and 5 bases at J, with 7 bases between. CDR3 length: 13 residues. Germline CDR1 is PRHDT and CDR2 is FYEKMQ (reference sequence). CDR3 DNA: TGTGCCAGCAGCTTAGGCGGGGGAACTGAAGCTTTCTTT. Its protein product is CASSLGGGTEAFF. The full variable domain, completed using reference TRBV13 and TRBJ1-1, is AAGVIQSPRHLIKEKRETATLKCYPIPRHDTVYWYQQGPGQDPQFLISFYEKMQSDKGSIPDRFSAQQFSDYHSELNMSSLELGDSALYFCASSLGGGTEAFFGQGTRLTVV.

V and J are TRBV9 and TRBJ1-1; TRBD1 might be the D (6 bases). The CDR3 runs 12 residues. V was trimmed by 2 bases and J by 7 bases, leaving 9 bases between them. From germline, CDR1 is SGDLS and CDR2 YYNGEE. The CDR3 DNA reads TGTGCCAGCAGCGTGATGGACAGTGAAGCTTTCTTT. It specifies CASSVMDSEAFF.

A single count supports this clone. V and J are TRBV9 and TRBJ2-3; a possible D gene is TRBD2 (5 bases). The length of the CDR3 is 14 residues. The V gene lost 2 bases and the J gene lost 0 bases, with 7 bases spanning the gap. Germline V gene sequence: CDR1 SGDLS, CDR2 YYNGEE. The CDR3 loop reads CASSVGVSTDTQYF. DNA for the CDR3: TGTGCCAGCAGCGTCGGGGTTAGCACAGATACGCAGTATTTT.

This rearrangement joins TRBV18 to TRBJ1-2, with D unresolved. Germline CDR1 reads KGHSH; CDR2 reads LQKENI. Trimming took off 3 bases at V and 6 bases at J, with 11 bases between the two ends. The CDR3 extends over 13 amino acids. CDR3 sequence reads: CASSPGLKDGYTF. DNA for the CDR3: TGTGCCAGCTCACCTGGGCTAAAGGATGGCTACACCTTC.